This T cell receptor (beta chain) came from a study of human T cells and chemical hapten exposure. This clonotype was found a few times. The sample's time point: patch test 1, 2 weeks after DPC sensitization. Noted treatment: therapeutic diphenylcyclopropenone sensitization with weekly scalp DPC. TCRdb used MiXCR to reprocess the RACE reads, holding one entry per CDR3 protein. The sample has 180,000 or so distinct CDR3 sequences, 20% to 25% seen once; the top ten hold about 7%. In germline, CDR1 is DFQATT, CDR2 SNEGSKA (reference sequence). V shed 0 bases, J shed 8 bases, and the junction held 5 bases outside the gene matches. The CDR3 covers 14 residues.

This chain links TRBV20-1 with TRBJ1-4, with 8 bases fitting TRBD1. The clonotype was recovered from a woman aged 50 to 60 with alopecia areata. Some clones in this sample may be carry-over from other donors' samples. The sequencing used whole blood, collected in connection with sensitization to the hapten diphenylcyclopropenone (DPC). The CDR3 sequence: CSARDFGTGEKLFF. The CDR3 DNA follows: TGCAGTGCTAGAGATTTCGGGACAGGAGAAAAACTGTTTTTT.